This T cell receptor beta chain was recorded in a study of blood T cell repertoires in COVID-19. Study at large: COVID-19 samples from acute and convalescent phases originated in the United States, Italy and Spain. PBMCs, B-cell-depleted T cells, or T cells were the source of the cDNA or gDNA that made up the material.

The germline V gene has CDR1 SEHNR and CDR2 FQNEAQ (reference sequence). Trimming pared 3 bases from V and 0 bases from J, leaving 8 bases between. This CDR3 contains 15 residues. Original processing methods: Reference gene primer amplification yielded estimated nucleated cell counts. This table comes from immunoSEQ multiplex PCR, and its TCRdb copy is limited to in-frame clones, with some not included. D and trimming come from the DNA, and the V and J calls and clone size come from that table. The data show roughly 150,000 clones, roughly 84% seen once. This sequence was found in a woman aged 60 to 75 with COVID-19, enrolled during active disease. V usage is TRBV7-9 and J usage is TRBJ2-2; D call uncertain. The specimen was peripheral blood. The CDR3 DNA follows: TGTGCCAGCAGCTTCGGTGGTCCGAACACCGGGGAGCTGTTTTTT. It yields the protein CASSFGGPNTGELFF.